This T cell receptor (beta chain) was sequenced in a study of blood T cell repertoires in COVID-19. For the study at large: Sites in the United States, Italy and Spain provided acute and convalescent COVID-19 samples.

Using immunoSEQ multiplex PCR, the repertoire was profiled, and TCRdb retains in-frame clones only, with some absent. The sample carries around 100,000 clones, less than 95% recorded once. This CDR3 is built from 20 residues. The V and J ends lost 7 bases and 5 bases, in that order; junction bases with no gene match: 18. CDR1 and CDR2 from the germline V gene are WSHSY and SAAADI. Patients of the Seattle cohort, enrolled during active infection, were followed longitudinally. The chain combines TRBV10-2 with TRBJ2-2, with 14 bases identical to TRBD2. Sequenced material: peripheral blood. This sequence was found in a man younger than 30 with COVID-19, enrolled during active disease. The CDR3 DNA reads TGCGCCAGCAAGGGGTGGCAGCCGGGACTAGCGGGAGTAAGGACCGGGGAGCTGTTTTTT. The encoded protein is CASKGWQPGLAGVRTGELFF.